Shown below are 2 T cell receptor beta chains from a single sample sequenced in a study of cytomegalovirus exposure and HLA in healthy donors (dated by TCRdb to between 2016 and 2019). Library preparation was by the immunoSEQ multiplex PCR assay. For the multiplex PCR, a mixture combining 60 forward primers for TCR Vbeta segments and 13 reverse primers for TCR Jbeta segments was used. What TCRdb holds here is the immuneACCESS table cut down to in-frame rearrangements. Part of the clones is not present; checked against another copy, under half of the missing clones reflect an unresolved V gene, and the others are unexplained. The sample data list 100,000 to 150,000 clones, and 75% to 85% of these were observed just once. 1% of the sample is in the top ten clones. The sample was PBMCs. These receptors were taken from a man in his forties or fifties in good health and CMV-seronegative.

The gene calls are TRBV5-8 and TRBJ1-6; the match to TRBD1 covers 9 bases. Germline V gives CDR1 SGHTS, CDR2 YDEGEE. V dropped 4 bases and J dropped 6; count of bases not matched to a gene: 5. The CDR3 runs 15 residues. The CDR3 bases are TGTGCCAGCAGCCCAAGGGGACAGGGTAATTCACCCCTCCACTTT. This encodes CASSPRGQGNSPLHF.

V and J are TRBV30 and TRBJ1-2; maybe TRBD1 (5 bases). Germline V gene data show CDR1 as GTSNPN and CDR2 as SVGIG (reference sequence). Trimming removed 0 bases from V and 1 base from J, with 9 bases in between. This CDR3 is 14 amino acids long. The CDR3 DNA reads as TGTGCCTGGAGTGTAACAGGCCTTAACTATGGCTACACCTTC. This sequence encodes CAWSVTGLNYGYTF.